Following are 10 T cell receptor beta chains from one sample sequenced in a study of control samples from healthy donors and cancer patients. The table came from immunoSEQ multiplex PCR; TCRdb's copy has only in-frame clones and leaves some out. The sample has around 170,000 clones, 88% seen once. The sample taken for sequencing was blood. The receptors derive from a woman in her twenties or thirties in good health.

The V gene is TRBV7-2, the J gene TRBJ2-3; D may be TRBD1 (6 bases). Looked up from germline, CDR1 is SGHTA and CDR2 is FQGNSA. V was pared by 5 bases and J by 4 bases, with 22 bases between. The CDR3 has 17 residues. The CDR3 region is CASSPMGAGARADTQYF. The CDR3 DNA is TGTGCCAGCAGCCCCATGGGGGCAGGGGCGCGGGCAGATACGCAGTATTTT.

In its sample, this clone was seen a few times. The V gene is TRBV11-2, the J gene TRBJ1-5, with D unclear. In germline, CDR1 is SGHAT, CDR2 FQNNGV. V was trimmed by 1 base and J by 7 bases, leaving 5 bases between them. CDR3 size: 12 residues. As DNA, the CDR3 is TGTGCCAGCAGCTTAGGCGGGCAGCCCCAGCATTTT. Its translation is CASSLGGQPQHF.

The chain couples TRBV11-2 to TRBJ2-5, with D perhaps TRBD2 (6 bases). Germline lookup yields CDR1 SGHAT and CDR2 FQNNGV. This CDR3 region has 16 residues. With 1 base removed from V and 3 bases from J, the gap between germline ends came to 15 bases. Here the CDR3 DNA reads TGTGCCAGCAGCTTAGCCGGCGGAGGGGTTAAAGAGACCCAGTACTTC. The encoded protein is CASSLAGGGVKETQYF.

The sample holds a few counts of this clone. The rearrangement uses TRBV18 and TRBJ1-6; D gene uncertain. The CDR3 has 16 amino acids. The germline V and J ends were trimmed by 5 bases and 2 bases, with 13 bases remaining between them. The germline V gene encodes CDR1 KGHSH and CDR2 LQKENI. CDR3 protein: CASSIRSPTYNSPLHF. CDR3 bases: TGTGCCAGCTCAATACGAAGTCCTACCTATAATTCACCCCTCCACTTT.

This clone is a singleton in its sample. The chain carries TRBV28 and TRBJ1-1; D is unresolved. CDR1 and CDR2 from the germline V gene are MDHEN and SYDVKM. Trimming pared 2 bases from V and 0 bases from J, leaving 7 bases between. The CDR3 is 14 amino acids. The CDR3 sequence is CASSLGVMNTEAFF. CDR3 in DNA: TGTGCCAGCAGTTTAGGGGTGATGAACACTGAAGCTTTCTTT.

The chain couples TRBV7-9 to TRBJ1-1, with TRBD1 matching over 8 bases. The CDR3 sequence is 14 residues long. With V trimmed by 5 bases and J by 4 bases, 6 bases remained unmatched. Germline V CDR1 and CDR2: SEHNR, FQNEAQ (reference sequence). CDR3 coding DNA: TGTGCCAGCAGCACTCGGACAGGGTCCACTGAAGCTTTCTTT. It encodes CASSTRTGSTEAFF.

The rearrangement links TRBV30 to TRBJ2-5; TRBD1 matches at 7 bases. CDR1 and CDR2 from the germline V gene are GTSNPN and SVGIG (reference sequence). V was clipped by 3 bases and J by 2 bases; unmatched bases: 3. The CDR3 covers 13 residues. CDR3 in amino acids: CAWSRQGQETQYF. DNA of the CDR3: TGTGCCTGGAGCCGACAGGGTCAAGAGACCCAGTACTTC.

CDR3 in amino acids: CASSWTGGDQPQHF. CDR3 nucleotides: TGTGCCAGCAGTTGGACAGGGGGCGATCAGCCCCAGCATTTT. The gene calls are TRBV6-1 and TRBJ1-5; TRBD1 agrees at 11 bases. Germline V gives CDR1 MNHNS, CDR2 SASEGT. V trimming: 5 bases; J trimming: 5 bases; junction bases outside the gene matches: 2. The CDR3 loop spans 14 amino acids.

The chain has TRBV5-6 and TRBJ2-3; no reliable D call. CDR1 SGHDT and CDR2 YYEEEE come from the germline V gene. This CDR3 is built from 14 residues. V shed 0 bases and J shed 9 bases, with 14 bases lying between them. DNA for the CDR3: TGTGCCAGCAGCTTGGCTGACGTAGAAATAACGCAGTATTTT. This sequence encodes CASSLADVEITQYF.

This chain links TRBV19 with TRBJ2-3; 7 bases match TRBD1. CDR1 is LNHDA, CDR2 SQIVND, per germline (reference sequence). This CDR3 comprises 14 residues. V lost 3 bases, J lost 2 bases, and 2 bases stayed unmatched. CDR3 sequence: CASSIGTVTDTQYF. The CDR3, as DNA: TGTGCCAGTAGTATCGGGACAGTCACAGATACGCAGTATTTT.